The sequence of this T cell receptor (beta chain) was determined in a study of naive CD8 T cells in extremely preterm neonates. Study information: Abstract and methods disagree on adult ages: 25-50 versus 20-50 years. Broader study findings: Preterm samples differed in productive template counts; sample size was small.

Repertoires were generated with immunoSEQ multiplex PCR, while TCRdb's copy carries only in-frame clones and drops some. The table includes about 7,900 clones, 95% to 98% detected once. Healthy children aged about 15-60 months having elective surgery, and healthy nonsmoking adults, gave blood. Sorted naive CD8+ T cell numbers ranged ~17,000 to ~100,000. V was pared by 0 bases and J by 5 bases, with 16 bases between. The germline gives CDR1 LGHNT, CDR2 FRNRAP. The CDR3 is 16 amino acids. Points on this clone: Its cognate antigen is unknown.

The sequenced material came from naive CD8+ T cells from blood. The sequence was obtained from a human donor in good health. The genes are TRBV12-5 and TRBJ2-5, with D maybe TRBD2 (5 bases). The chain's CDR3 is CASGLVPFGPGETQYF. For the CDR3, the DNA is TGTGCTAGTGGTTTGGTACCGTTTGGCCCGGGGGAGACCCAGTACTTC.